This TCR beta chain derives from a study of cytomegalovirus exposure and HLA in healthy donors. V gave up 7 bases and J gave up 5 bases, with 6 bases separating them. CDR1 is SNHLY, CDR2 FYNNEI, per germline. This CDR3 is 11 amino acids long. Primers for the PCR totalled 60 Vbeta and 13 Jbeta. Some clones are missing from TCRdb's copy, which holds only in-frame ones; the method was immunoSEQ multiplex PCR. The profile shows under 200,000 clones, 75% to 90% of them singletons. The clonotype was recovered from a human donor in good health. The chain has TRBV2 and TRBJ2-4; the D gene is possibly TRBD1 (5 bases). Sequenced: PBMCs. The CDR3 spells CASTRENIQYF. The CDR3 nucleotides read TGTGCCAGCACCAGGGAAAACATTCAGTACTTC.